This is a list of T cell receptor beta chains from one sample in a study of cytomegalovirus exposure and HLA in healthy donors. The data were produced by immunoSEQ multiplex PCR, yet TCRdb's version contains in-frame clones alone and is incomplete. Of 100,000 or so clones in the sample, around three quarters are singletons; the top ten hold 3.5% to 4%. The sequenced sample consisted of PBMCs. The receptors shown here come from a woman between 45 and 60 years old in good health and CMV-seropositive. Both conserved end residues are part of each CDR3. The D gene is left open where the match is weak. Size tells how often a clone was seen (once, few, many) or the class of an expanded clone, and some rows leave it out.

TRBJ1-1	TRBV10-1	-	TRBD1	TGCGCCAGCAGTGGAGGGGGCTCGGACACTGAAGCTTTCTTT	CASSGGGSDTEAFF
TRBJ2-7	TRBV4-1	-	TRBD2	TGCGCCAGCAGCCCCCGGGAGGCCTACGAGCAGTACTTC	CASSPREAYEQYF
TRBJ2-3	TRBV10-3	-	-	TGTGCCATCAGCCCACCGGCGGCAGGGCCAGATACGCAGTATTTT	CAISPPAAGPDTQYF
TRBJ1-3	TRBV7-9	once	-	TGTTCCAGCAGCTTAGGAGCAAGTGGAAACACCATATATTTT	CSSSLGASGNTIYF
TRBJ2-1	TRBV9	once	-	TGTGCCAGCAGCATACCAAGGGGGGGCGGGGAGCAGTTCTTC	CASSIPRGGGEQFF
TRBJ1-1	TRBV2	-	-	TGTGCCAGCCCCAGGGACACTGAAGCTTTCTTT	CASPRDTEAFF
TRBJ1-1	TRBV11-2	-	-	TGTGCCAGCAGCTTAGATCGGAACAGGGACACTGAAGCTTTCTTT	CASSLDRNRDTEAFF
TRBJ2-1	TRBV10-3	-	TRBD2	TGTGCCATCAGTGAGTCAAGCGGGAGGGCCACCCTTGGGGACAATGAGCAGTTCTTC	CAISESSGRATLGDNEQFF
TRBJ2-3	TRBV6-1	-	TRBD2	TGTGCCAGCAGTGAAAGGGCCGGCGGGGGGGCTCGGTCGCGCACAGATACGCAGTATTTT	CASSERAGGGARSRTDTQYF
TRBJ1-3	TRBV19	-	-	TGTGCCAGTAGTATGGACAGTTACTCTGGAAACACCATATATTTT	CASSMDSYSGNTIYF
TRBJ1-1	TRBV6-5	once	-	TGTGCCAGCAGTTGGCAGGAGGAAAACACTGAAGCTTTCTTT	CASSWQEENTEAFF
TRBJ2-1	TRBV18	few	-	TGTGCCAGCTCACCAATACTCGGCTCCTACAATGAGCAGTTCTTC	CASSPILGSYNEQFF
TRBJ1-2	TRBV6-1	-	-	TGTGCCAGCAGTGAAAGAGGGCCCGGCACCTTC	CASSERGPGTF
TRBJ2-1	TRBV7-5	-	-	TGTGCCAGAAGCTCCCGGACTAGCGGGCCCTACAATGAGCAGTTCTTC	CARSSRTSGPYNEQFF
TRBJ2-7	TRBV2	once	-	TGTGCCAGCCTTAAGGGGGAAAGGGGCTCCTACGAGCAGTACTTC	CASLKGERGSYEQYF
TRBJ1-5	TRBV30	-	-	TGTGCCTGGAGTAGCCTTAGCAATCAGCCCCAGCATTTT	CAWSSLSNQPQHF
TRBJ2-7	TRBV5-8	-	-	TGTGCCAGCAGCCCCCTAATCGGGAACCGGCCCCTGCCTCACGAGCAGTACTTC	CASSPLIGNRPLPHEQYF
TRBJ2-2	TRBV2	-	TRBD2	TGTGCCAGCAGTCCCCGGACTAGCCCGAACACCGGGGAGCTGTTTTTT	CASSPRTSPNTGELFF
TRBJ2-2	TRBV4-2	-	-	TGTGCCAGCAGCCAAGTAGGACTTTCGGAGCTGTTTTTT	CASSQVGLSELFF
TRBJ2-1	TRBV7-9	-	-	TGTGCCAGCAGCTTAGACAACTCCTACAATGAGCAGTTCTTC	CASSLDNSYNEQFF
TRBJ2-5	TRBV5-5	few	TRBD2	TGTGCCAGCAGCTGGAGGACTAGCCCTCAAGAGACCCAGTACTTC	CASSWRTSPQETQYF
TRBJ2-7	TRBV11-2	-	-	TGTGCCAGCAGCTTAGACAGGGGCGAGTCCTACGAGCAGTACTTC	CASSLDRGESYEQYF
TRBJ1-2	TRBV6-5	-	-	TGTGCCAGCAGCCGCCCAGAGGGTCCGGACTATGGCTACACCTTC	CASSRPEGPDYGYTF
TRBJ2-7	TRBV15	-	-	TGTGCCACCAGCAGAAAGGAGGCCAGCTCCTACGAGCAGTACTTC	CATSRKEASSYEQYF
TRBJ2-3	TRBV5-8	-	TRBD2	TGTGCCAGCAGCTCCTACTCCTTTAGCGGGACAGATACGCAGTATTTT	CASSSYSFSGTDTQYF
TRBJ2-7	TRBV18	few	TRBD2	TGTGCCAGCTCACCTCCCGGGACTAGCGACGAGCAGTACTTC	CASSPPGTSDEQYF
TRBJ2-7	TRBV5-1	-	-	TGCGCCAGCAGCTTGGGGGGTAGCGGAGCCTACGAGCAGTACTTC	CASSLGGSGAYEQYF
TRBJ2-1	TRBV7-9	once	-	TGTGCCAGCAGCTTAGCCAACAAGGAGCAGTTCTTC	CASSLANKEQFF
TRBJ2-5	TRBV13	-	TRBD1	TGTGCCAGCAGCACCTGGGACAGCCCAAGGGAGGAGACCCAGTACTTC	CASSTWDSPREETQYF
TRBJ1-4	TRBV30	few	TRBD1	TGTGCCTGGACAAGGACAGGGAAGGAAAAACTGTTTTTT	CAWTRTGKEKLFF
TRBJ2-4	TRBV6-1	-	-	TGTGCCAGCAGTGAACTGGGAATCAGTGGGGGCCACATTCAGTACTTC	CASSELGISGGHIQYF
TRBJ1-4	TRBV5-6	-	-	TGTGCCAGCAGTGTCGGTGCGGTGGAAGAAAAACTGTTTTTT	CASSVGAVEEKLFF
TRBJ2-5	TRBV5-6	-	-	TGTGCCAGCAGCTTTAGTGGAGGCGGTGAGACCCAGTACTTC	CASSFSGGGETQYF
TRBJ1-1	TRBV6-5	few	-	TGTGCCAGCAGTTACTCGAGAGGTGAAGCTTTCTTT	CASSYSRGEAFF
TRBJ1-6	TRBV30	few	-	TGTGCCTGGAGTGTACGTGGCAATTCACCCCTCCACTTT	CAWSVRGNSPLHF
TRBJ1-2	TRBV5-1	few	-	TGCGCCAGCAGCTTGGACAGTAACTATGGCTACACCTTC	CASSLDSNYGYTF
TRBJ2-2	TRBV6-1	few	TRBD1	TGTGCCAGCAGTGTGGGACAGACGAACACCGGGGAGCTGTTTTTT	CASSVGQTNTGELFF
TRBJ1-1	TRBV25-1	few	TRBD1	TGTGCCAGCAGTTTAAGTACAAGGGGGCGCCTCACTGAAGCTTTCTTT	CASSLSTRGRLTEAFF
TRBJ2-7	TRBV30	once	TRBD1	TGTGCCTGGAGGGCGACAGGGGCGGGCGAGCAGTACTTC	CAWRATGAGEQYF
TRBJ2-1	TRBV7-6	few	-	TGTGCCAGCAGCTACGTTGGGGGGGCGTCCTACAATGAGCAGTTCTTC	CASSYVGGASYNEQFF
TRBJ1-5	TRBV2	-	-	TGTGCCAGCAGTGAAGCGAGGGGCGGGGGAAATCAGCCCCAGCATTTT	CASSEARGGGNQPQHF
TRBJ1-6	TRBV7-8	-	-	TGTGCCAGCAGCCCCGGAGGGCAGGATAATTCACCCCTCCACTTT	CASSPGGQDNSPLHF
TRBJ1-2	TRBV6-1	-	-	TGTGCCAGCAGTGGCGCCTTTGGCTATGGCTACACCTTC	CASSGAFGYGYTF
TRBJ2-5	TRBV9	-	TRBD2	TGTGCCAGCAGCGTCCTAGCGGGGGTTCAAGAGGCCCAGTACTTC	CASSVLAGVQEAQYF
TRBJ1-1	TRBV4-1	few	-	TGCGCCAGCAGCCGGGGGGACCACCCAGAAGCTTTCTTT	CASSRGDHPEAFF
TRBJ2-6	TRBV6-1	-	-	TGTGCCAGCAGCCTGGACATCTCTGGGGCCAACGTCCTGACTTTC	CASSLDISGANVLTF
TRBJ1-1	TRBV10-2	-	-	TGCGCCAGCGTCGCAGGGAAGGAAGCTTTCTTT	CASVAGKEAFF